The 5 T cell receptor beta chains below come from one sample, sequenced in a study of blood T cell repertoires in COVID-19. Produced via immunoSEQ multiplex PCR; TCRdb's table is partial and in-frame only. The sample comprises about 200,000 clones, more than 75% of which are singletons, and about 1.9% rests with the top ten. The sequenced sample was peripheral blood. The receptors derive from a man in his forties with active or convalescent COVID-19.

The genes are TRBV5-4 and TRBJ1-2; 9 bases line up with TRBD1. V was clipped by 3 bases and J by 5 bases; unmatched bases: 8. Germline CDR1 and CDR2: SGHNT and YYREEE (reference sequence). The CDR3 extends over 15 amino acids. The CDR3 nucleotides read TGTGCCAGCAGCTCAACCCGGGACAGGGATTATGGCTACACCTTC. This encodes CASSSTRDRDYGYTF.

The chain couples TRBV18 to TRBJ2-6; 14 bases match TRBD2. Trimming at V came to 0 bases and at J to 2 bases, leaving 3 bases not matched to a gene. The CDR3 is made up of 19 amino acids. Germline CDR1 reads KGHSH; CDR2 reads LQKENI. CDR3 amino acids: CASSPPGLAGATGANVLTF. CDR3 sequence (DNA): TGTGCCAGCTCACCACCGGGACTAGCGGGAGCAACTGGGGCCAACGTCCTGACTTTC. Combining the CDR3 with reference TRBV18 and TRBJ2-6 gives the whole variable domain NAGVMQNPRHLVRRRGQEARLRCSPMKGHSHVYWYRQLPEEGLKFMVYLQKENIIDESGMPKERFSAEFPKEGPSILRIQQVVRGDSAAYFCASSPPGLAGATGANVLTFGAGSRLTVL.

This CDR3 reads CATSRGVSPYSGNTIYF. The CDR3 DNA reads TGTGCCACCAGCAGAGGAGTTTCACCTTATTCTGGAAACACCATATATTTT. J is TRBJ1-3 and V is TRBV15, with unresolved D. CDR1 and CDR2 from the germline V gene are LNHNV and YYDKDF (reference sequence). The CDR3 length is 17 residues. V shed 1 base and J shed 1 base, with 14 bases lying between them.

The V call is TRBV28, the J call TRBJ1-1, with 8 bases lining up with TRBD1. Germline CDR1 is MDHEN and CDR2 is SYDVKM. With 6 bases clipped from V and 3 bases from J, the junction kept 12 bases outside the gene matches. The CDR3 runs 16 residues. The DNA of the CDR3 is TGTGCCAGCAGGGGGATGAGCAGGGGGCGGTACACTGAAGCTTTCTTT. Amino acid sequence: CASRGMSRGRYTEAFF.

This clone was observed a handful of times. DNA for the CDR3: TGCGCCAGCAGCTCCCGGGGACAGACTGAGCAGTTCTTC. Translation gives CASSSRGQTEQFF. The chain recombines TRBV5-1 with TRBJ2-1, with 7 bases identical to TRBD1. CDR1 is SGHRS, CDR2 YFSETQ, per germline. V shed 3 bases and J 9 bases; nucleotides not matched to a gene: 6. The CDR3 covers 13 residues. Based on the CDR3 plus reference TRBV5-1 and TRBJ2-1, the full variable domain is KAGVTQTPRYLIKTRGQQVTLSCSPISGHRSVSWYQQTPGQGLQFLFEYFSETQRNKGNFPGRFSGRQFSNSRSEMNVSTLELGDSALYLCASSSRGQTEQFFGPGTRLTVL.